Following are 31 T cell receptor beta chains from one sample sequenced in a study of CD8 T cells in Susac syndrome. With random hexamers, roughly 0.45 to 1 ug RNA was reverse transcribed. TCRdb reprocessed the immunoSEQ multiplex PCR reads with MiXCR, giving one entry per CDR3 protein. The sample carries 77,000 or so distinct CDR3 sequences, about 95% recorded once. The sequenced sample was CD8+ T cells from PBMCs. The receptors stem from a human donor with multiple sclerosis.

This clonotype was detected only once. The chain is built from TRBV7-2 and TRBJ2-5; 7 bases are shared with TRBD1. V was pared by 11 bases and J by 5 bases, with 11 bases of the junction left unmatched. CDR1 is SGHTA, CDR2 FQGNSA, per germline. The CDR3 is made up of 13 amino acids. The CDR3 coding sequence is TGTGCCGGGACAGATCTCCAAGGGGAGACCCAGTACTTC. Residues: CAGTDLQGETQYF.

V and J are TRBV3-1 and TRBJ2-7; D is possibly TRBD1 (6 bases). The germline gives CDR1 LGHDT, CDR2 YNNKEL (reference sequence). V gave up 4 bases and J gave up 7 bases, with 23 bases separating them. The CDR3 sequence is 16 residues long. Here the CDR3 DNA reads TGTGCCAGCAGCCCCATCGGGACACCCACCGTGGGGGAGCAGTACTTC. This encodes CASSPIGTPTVGEQYF.

This chain uses TRBV27 with TRBJ2-3; tentative D call: TRBD1 (5 bases). Germline V CDR1 and CDR2: MNHEY, SMNVEV (reference sequence). The CDR3 has 13 amino acids. Trimming took 5 bases from V and 3 from J, leaving 9 bases between them. CDR3 loop: CASSLGVTDTQYF. In DNA form, the CDR3 reads TGTGCCAGCAGTCTAGGGGTGACAGATACGCAGTATTTT.

The rearrangement joins TRBV14 to TRBJ2-5; D not resolved. The germline V gene encodes CDR1 SGHDN and CDR2 FVKESK. The CDR3 contains 12 residues. V was trimmed by 5 bases and J by 5 bases, leaving 9 bases between them. CDR3 loop: CASSFNRETQYF. In DNA, the CDR3 is TGTGCCAGCAGCTTCAACCGGGAGACCCAGTACTTC.

This chain connects TRBV6-5 to TRBJ2-3; TRBD2 might be the D (6 bases). The germline V and J ends were trimmed by 8 bases and 0 bases, with 15 bases remaining between them. CDR3 length: 15 amino acids. CDR1 is MNHEY and CDR2 is SVGAGI in the germline V gene. The CDR3 region is CASGGGYASTDTQYF. The CDR3 DNA reads TGTGCCAGCGGGGGAGGTTACGCGAGCACAGATACGCAGTATTTT.

The J gene is TRBJ2-1, the V gene TRBV2; 9 nucleotides line up with TRBD2. This CDR3 is built from 16 residues. Trimming cost V 4 bases and J 2 bases; bases outside gene matches: 6. Germline values: CDR1 SNHLY, CDR2 FYNNEI. The CDR3 nucleotides read TGTGCCAGCAGTGGGGTGGCGGGAGGGACCTACAATGAGCAGTTCTTC. Translation: CASSGVAGGTYNEQFF.

This rearrangement joins TRBV6-6 to TRBJ2-2, with D unclear. The V gene's germline CDR1 is MNHNY and CDR2 SVGAGI (reference sequence). The CDR3 is 12 residues long. V was shortened by 2 bases and J by 10 bases, with 8 bases between the two germline ends. Here the CDR3 reads CASSYSRTELFF. CDR3 DNA sequence: TGTGCCAGCAGTTACAGTAGGACGGAGCTGTTTTTT.

The V gene is TRBV3-1, the J gene TRBJ2-1; TRBD2 might be the D (6 bases). The germline V gene has CDR1 LGHDT and CDR2 YNNKEL (reference sequence). V was clipped by 1 base and J by 5 bases, with 9 bases between them. The length of the CDR3 is 14 residues. CDR3 region: CASSQAGLDNEQFF. The CDR3 coding sequence is TGTGCCAGCAGCCAAGCGGGACTGGACAATGAGCAGTTCTTC.

The chain combines TRBV24-1 with TRBJ2-3; D gene ambiguous. The CDR3 is 13 residues long. The germline gives CDR1 KGHDR, CDR2 SFDVKD. The V end lost 6 bases, the J end lost 3 bases, and 9 bases lay between the germline ends. CDR3 sequence reads: CATSSGGTDTQYF. CDR3 DNA sequence: TGTGCCACCAGTTCCGGCGGAACAGATACGCAGTATTTT.

The CDR3 DNA reads TGTGCCAGCAGTCGAATAGCGGAGGAGTGGGTCACAGATACGCAGTATTTT. Its translation: CASSRIAEEWVTDTQYF. The rearrangement links TRBV6-2 or TRBV6-3 to TRBJ2-3; D is possibly TRBD2 (6 bases). Trimming removed 5 bases from V and 2 bases from J, with 20 bases in between. This CDR3 is 17 amino acids long. Germline V gene data show CDR1 as MNHEY and CDR2 as SVGEGT.

The J gene is TRBJ2-7, the V gene TRBV7-9; 9 bases map to TRBD2. Germline V gene sequence: CDR1 SEHNR, CDR2 FQNEAQ (reference sequence). J gave up 4 bases and V 7 bases, and 11 bases lay outside the gene matches. The CDR3 spans 15 residues. CDR3 nucleotide sequence: TGTGCCAGCACCGCTTTGGCGGGAGGGCCTTACGAGCAGTACTTC. Translated, it gives CASTALAGGPYEQYF.

The chain recombines TRBV30 with TRBJ1-2; possibly TRBD1 for D (5 bases). Looked up from germline, CDR1 is GTSNPN and CDR2 is SVGIG (reference sequence). V was pared by 3 bases and J by 5 bases, with 13 bases between. This CDR3 has 13 residues. The CDR3 DNA follows: TGTGCCTGGAGCAAAGGGCAGGGATATGGCTACACCTTC. It yields the protein CAWSKGQGYGYTF.

This chain uses TRBV4-1 with TRBJ1-5, with D hard to call. From germline, CDR1 is MGHRA and CDR2 YSYEKL. The CDR3 spans 14 residues. V shed 1 base and J shed 3 bases, with 7 bases lying between them. This chain's CDR3 is CASSQGLSNQPQHF. As DNA, the CDR3 is TGCGCCAGCAGCCAAGGACTGTCCAATCAGCCCCAGCATTTT.

The chain uses TRBV20-1 and TRBJ2-7; D gene unclear. Trimming cost V 0 bases and J 1 base, with 16 bases left between them. The CDR3 covers 16 residues. Per the germline V gene, CDR1 is DFQATT and CDR2 is SNEGSKA (reference sequence). CDR3 amino acids: CSARDLLRPESYEQYF. CDR3 bases: TGCAGTGCTAGAGATCTCCTCCGGCCCGAATCCTACGAGCAGTACTTC.

The chain combines TRBV7-9 with TRBJ2-7, with D possibly TRBD2 on 6 matching bases. The V end lost 4 bases, the J end lost 6 bases, and 22 bases lay between the germline ends. The CDR3 covers 16 residues. CDR1 is SEHNR, CDR2 FQNEAQ, per germline (reference sequence). DNA of the CDR3: TGTGCCAGCAGCTCCCCCAGCGGGTCACCTTTCTTCGAGCAGTACTTC. Its protein product is CASSSPSGSPFFEQYF.

Here the CDR3 reads CASSNRDGSSYEQYF. CDR3 in DNA: TGCGCCAGCAGCAATCGGGACGGGAGCTCCTACGAGCAGTACTTC. The chain carries TRBV5-1 and TRBJ2-7; possible D gene TRBD2, 6 bases. This CDR3 has 15 amino acids. CDR1 and CDR2 from the germline V gene are SGHRS and YFSETQ. Deletions cut 4 bases from V and 0 bases from J, with 14 bases between.

V gene TRBV5-4 combines with J gene TRBJ2-7; no definite D call. The length of the CDR3 is 13 residues. Between the trimmed V and J ends, which lost 1 base and 3 bases, there was a span of 8 bases. Germline V lookup: CDR1 SGHNT, CDR2 YYREEE (reference sequence). The CDR3 nucleotides are TGTGCCAGCAGCTTGATACCAGGCTACGAGCAGTACTTC. Translation gives CASSLIPGYEQYF.

The chain is built from TRBV2 and TRBJ1-5; no reliable D call. This CDR3 contains 12 residues. Per the germline V gene, CDR1 is SNHLY and CDR2 is FYNNEI. V shed 8 bases and J shed 7 bases, with 12 bases lying between them. CDR3 residues: CASEDGSQPQHF. As DNA, the CDR3 is TGTGCCAGCGAGGATGGGAGCCAGCCCCAGCATTTT.

The chain has TRBV6-1 and TRBJ1-5; possible D gene TRBD1, 6 bases. The ends were cut back, 8 bases at V and 3 bases at J, with 14 bases in the middle. The germline CDR1 and CDR2 sequences are MNHNS and SASEGT. CDR3 size: 14 residues. CDR3 sequence: CASSLAGANQPQHF. CDR3 bases: TGTGCCAGCTCCCTAGCAGGGGCCAATCAGCCCCAGCATTTT.

This sequence joins TRBV19 and TRBJ1-1; D uncertain. Per the germline V gene, CDR1 is LNHDA and CDR2 is SQIVND (reference sequence). V was clipped by 2 bases and J by 4 bases, with 8 bases between them. The CDR3 sequence is 13 residues long. For the CDR3, the DNA is TGTGCCAGTAGTATAAGCGTGAGCACTGAAGCTTTCTTT. Amino acids: CASSISVSTEAFF. Full variable domain (remainder filled in from reference TRBV19 and TRBJ1-1): DGGITQSPKYLFRKEGQNVTLSCEQNLNHDAMYWYRQDPGQGLRLIYYSQIVNDFQKGDIAEGYSVSREKKESFPLTVTSAQKNPTAFYLCASSISVSTEAFFGQGTRLTVV.

V is TRBV9 and J is TRBJ2-7; D is perhaps TRBD1 or TRBD2 (5 bases each). V shed 0 bases and J shed 2 bases, with 9 bases lying between them. This CDR3 is built from 14 residues. Germline lookup yields CDR1 SGDLS and CDR2 YYNGEE. CDR3 amino acids: CASSVGDGAYEQYF. In DNA form, the CDR3 reads TGTGCCAGCAGCGTAGGGGACGGGGCCTACGAGCAGTACTTC.

The rearrangement uses TRBV5-1 and TRBJ1-1; possible D gene TRBD1, 6 bases. The CDR3 loop spans 15 amino acids. With 0 bases removed from V and 0 bases from J, the gap between germline ends came to 9 bases. CDR1 and CDR2 (germline): SGHRS, YFSETQ. In DNA form, the CDR3 reads TGCGCCAGCAGCTTGGAAGGACAGCTGAACACTGAAGCTTTCTTT. Translating gives CASSLEGQLNTEAFF.

In DNA form, the CDR3 reads TGCGCCAGCAGTTGGACAGCAACGAACACCGGGGAGCTGTTTTTT. Translating it yields CASSWTATNTGELFF. This chain connects TRBV4-1 to TRBJ2-2, with D possibly being TRBD1 (6 bases). V shed 6 bases and J shed 0 bases, with 11 bases lying between them. CDR3 length: 15 residues. Germline V gene sequence: CDR1 MGHRA, CDR2 YSYEKL.

The rearrangement uses TRBV9 and TRBJ1-2; D uncertain. Deletions cut 3 bases from V and 3 bases from J, with 18 bases between. CDR3 length equals 16 residues. Germline V CDR1 and CDR2: SGDLS, YYNGEE. The CDR3 reads CASSEQSDGSYYGYTF. The CDR3 region has the DNA TGTGCCAGCAGCGAGCAGTCGGACGGCAGCTACTATGGCTACACCTTC.

J is TRBJ1-1 and V is TRBV19; D is undetermined. Trimming cost V 1 base and J 0 bases, with 12 bases left between them. Germline values: CDR1 LNHDA, CDR2 SQIVND (reference sequence). CDR3 length equals 16 residues. CDR3 sequence (DNA): TGTGCCAGTAGTATAGCTACCGGCAGGCTGAACACTGAAGCTTTCTTT. Amino acid sequence: CASSIATGRLNTEAFF.

CDR3 sequence (DNA): TGTGCTAGTGGTTTGCCAAGCGAAGCTTTCTTT. Amino acids: CASGLPSEAFF. J is TRBJ1-1 and V is TRBV12-5; no reliable D call. Trimming removed 2 bases at V and 8 bases at J, with 6 bases between. The germline gives CDR1 LGHNT, CDR2 FRNRAP. There are 11 residues in the CDR3.

The rearrangement links TRBV7-9 to TRBJ2-7; D ambiguous. CDR3 length equals 12 residues. Trimming stripped 0 bases from V and 3 bases from J, with 3 bases between. CDR1 and CDR2 from the germline V gene are SEHNR and FQNEAQ (reference sequence). CDR3 loop: CASSLARYEQYF. CDR3 DNA: TGTGCCAGCAGCTTAGCCCGCTACGAGCAGTACTTC.

The genes are TRBV3-1 and TRBJ2-2; perhaps TRBD1 as D (5 bases). Trimming cost V 0 bases and J 5 bases, with 13 bases left between them. The CDR3 spans 16 residues. Germline values: CDR1 LGHDT, CDR2 YNNKEL (reference sequence). The CDR3 loop is CASSQDFPGPTGELFF. DNA of the CDR3: TGTGCCAGCAGCCAAGATTTTCCAGGGCCAACCGGGGAGCTGTTTTTT.

The table lists this clonotype with a count of one. V gene TRBV6-2 or TRBV6-3 combines with J gene TRBJ2-7, with 7 bases aligning to TRBD1. The ends lost 0 bases at V and 4 bases at J; junction bases unmatched: 21. CDR1 is MNHEY and CDR2 is SVGEGT in the germline V gene. This CDR3 region has 20 residues. The CDR3 spells CASSYSTETGPTPGSYEQYF. The CDR3 nucleotides are TGTGCCAGCAGTTACTCGACTGAGACAGGGCCAACCCCGGGCTCATACGAGCAGTACTTC.

V gene TRBV18 combines with J gene TRBJ1-1; D possibly corresponds to TRBD1 (5 bases). Germline values: CDR1 KGHSH, CDR2 LQKENI. The V end lost 0 bases, the J end lost 1 base, and 9 bases lay between the germline ends. This CDR3 comprises 15 residues. CDR3 sequence: CASSPPVGGNTEAFF. CDR3 in DNA: TGTGCCAGCTCACCACCTGTCGGGGGGAACACTGAAGCTTTCTTT. The full variable domain, with the rest looked up from reference TRBV18 and TRBJ1-1, is NAGVMQNPRHLVRRRGQEARLRCSPMKGHSHVYWYRQLPEEGLKFMVYLQKENIIDESGMPKERFSAEFPKEGPSILRIQQVVRGDSAAYFCASSPPVGGNTEAFFGQGTRLTVV.

The chain employs TRBV3-1 and TRBJ2-3; 10 nucleotides line up with TRBD2. The CDR3 runs 16 residues. V shed 2 bases, J shed 2 bases, and the junction held 4 bases outside the gene matches. Germline lookup yields CDR1 LGHDT and CDR2 YNNKEL (reference sequence). CDR3 amino acids: CASSQQSGGATDTQYF. CDR3 coding DNA: TGTGCCAGCAGCCAACAGAGCGGGGGGGCCACAGATACGCAGTATTTT.